This T cell receptor beta chain was documented in a study of vaccination effects on CD4 cells after COVID-19. Overall study findings and caveats: Marked clonal contraction was seen late after vaccination (in both infection- and vaccine-induced clones). Researchers report that only 1 of 255 vaccine-induced clones in healthy vaccinees cross-reacted with common cold coronaviruses.

TCRdb's copy holds only in-frame clones and misses some; the assay was immunoSEQ multiplex PCR. The sample contains tens of thousands of clones, 68% of which appear only once. Details on this clone: What it recognizes is unknown.

Isolating CD4+ T cells followed approximately nine days of culture. Absence of prior SARS-CoV-2 infection characterized the vaccine recipients, who showed negative nucleocapsid antibodies. Half the medium was swapped for IL-2 medium on days 3 and 7. This sequence originates from a human donor who received a COVID-19 vaccine. This specimen was CD4+ T cells from PBMCs cultured without peptide, taken before COVID-19 vaccination.

The CDR3 DNA is TGTGCCAGCAGCCGTCTTGGGAACACTGAAGCTTTCTTT. It yields the protein CASSRLGNTEAFF. This rearrangement joins TRBV12-3 or TRBV12-4 to TRBJ1-1; D is uncertain. Trimming pared 6 bases from V and 1 base from J, leaving 9 bases between. The CDR3 contains 13 residues.